A single sample is the source of the 14 T cell receptor beta chains below, sequenced in a study of blood T cell repertoires in COVID-19. Some clones are missing from TCRdb's copy, which holds only in-frame ones; the method was immunoSEQ multiplex PCR. This table has some 380,000 clones, roughly 86% appearing once. The sample taken for sequencing was PBMCs or T cells enriched from blood (not recorded which). The receptors originated from a man younger than 40 who had recovered from COVID-19.

The chain has TRBV19 and TRBJ1-2; D is unresolved. The CDR3 sequence is 14 residues long. CDR1 LNHDA and CDR2 SQIVND come from the germline V gene (reference sequence). V lost 3 bases and J 4 bases, leaving 12 bases between the germline ends. CDR3: CASSMELSSYGYTF. The DNA for the CDR3 is TGTGCCAGTAGTATGGAGCTATCGAGCTATGGCTACACCTTC.

This clone occurred a few times. The J gene is TRBJ2-2, the V gene TRBV4-3, with 13 bases that match TRBD2. Germline-derived CDR1 and CDR2 are LGHNA and YSLEER. This CDR3 has 17 residues. The V and J ends lost 2 bases and 1 base, in that order; junction bases with no gene match: 1. CDR3 protein: CASSQRTSGGNTGELFF. CDR3 nucleotide sequence: TGCGCCAGCAGCCAAAGGACTAGCGGGGGGAACACCGGGGAGCTGTTTTTT.

The chain is built from TRBV2 and TRBJ2-2; 8 bases are shared with TRBD2. The V gene's germline CDR1 is SNHLY and CDR2 FYNNEI. The junction had 6 bases not matched to a gene; V was cut back by 4 bases and J by 5 bases. This CDR3 has 15 residues. As DNA, the CDR3 is TGTGCCAGCAGTGCCGCTAGCGGGTGGACCGGGGAGCTGTTTTTT. It is translated as CASSAASGWTGELFF.

The V and J genes are TRBV18 and TRBJ2-5; no firm D call. Germline V gene lookup returns CDR1 KGHSH and CDR2 LQKENI. This CDR3 region has 14 residues. V was clipped by 2 bases and J by 2 bases, with 9 bases between them. In nucleotides, the CDR3 is TGTGCCAGCTCACCAGGTATTGCGCAAGAGACCCAGTACTTC. Its translation: CASSPGIAQETQYF. Filled out from reference TRBV18 and TRBJ2-5, the complete variable domain reads NAGVMQNPRHLVRRRGQEARLRCSPMKGHSHVYWYRQLPEEGLKFMVYLQKENIIDESGMPKERFSAEFPKEGPSILRIQQVVRGDSAAYFCASSPGIAQETQYFGPGTRLLVL.

The gene calls are TRBV5-5 and TRBJ2-1; 10 bases map to TRBD2. Per the germline V gene, CDR1 is SGHKS and CDR2 is YYEKEE (reference sequence). Trimming removed 1 base from V and 0 bases from J; junction bases left unmatched: 7. The CDR3 loop spans 18 amino acids. CDR3 amino acids: CASSLRLAGVSSYNEQFF. The CDR3 DNA reads TGTGCCAGCAGCTTGAGGCTAGCGGGGGTTAGCTCCTACAATGAGCAGTTCTTC.

V gene TRBV9 combines with J gene TRBJ2-3, with 8 bases matching TRBD2. Germline V gives CDR1 SGDLS, CDR2 YYNGEE. With V trimmed by 0 bases and J by 2 bases, 5 bases remained unmatched. The CDR3 is made up of 16 amino acids. CDR3 in DNA: TGTGCCAGCAGCGTAGGCACTAGCGGACTCACAGATACGCAGTATTTT. Protein sequence: CASSVGTSGLTDTQYF.

This clone showed up just a few times. The chain links TRBV7-9 to TRBJ1-1, with TRBD1 matching 9 bases. The CDR3 length is 14 residues. The trim removed 2 bases at V and 7 bases at J, leaving 5 bases unmatched. Germline CDR1 SEHNR, CDR2 FQNEAQ (reference sequence). CDR3 sequence: CASSLRDRVGEAFF. The CDR3 DNA reads TGTGCCAGCAGCTTAAGGGACAGGGTCGGTGAAGCTTTCTTT.

The chain recombines TRBV4-1 with TRBJ2-3; D not resolved. Between the trimmed V and J ends, which lost 0 bases and 2 bases, there was a span of 9 bases. The CDR3 has 15 amino acids. Germline assignment: CDR1 MGHRA and CDR2 YSYEKL. CDR3: CASSQDITVTDTQYF. CDR3 nucleotides: TGCGCCAGCAGCCAAGATATTACAGTCACAGATACGCAGTATTTT.

This clone was seen only a few times. The rearrangement uses TRBV7-8 and TRBJ1-2; 9 bases fit TRBD1. Germline V gene lookup returns CDR1 SGHVS and CDR2 FQNEAQ. The CDR3 loop spans 17 amino acids. Germline trimming cut 1 base from V and 4 bases from J; bases unmatched to any gene: 10. DNA for the CDR3: TGTGCCAGCAGCTTAGTCCGGCCCGGACAGGGGACCTATGGCTACACCTTC. Residues: CASSLVRPGQGTYGYTF.

V gene TRBV10-2 combines with J gene TRBJ2-7; D may be TRBD1 (5 bases). Germline V gene lookup returns CDR1 WSHSY and CDR2 SAAADI. V was shortened by 7 bases and J by 4 bases, with 17 bases between the two germline ends. This CDR3 region has 14 residues. The CDR3 reads CASTGRQSTYEQYF. In nucleotides, the CDR3 is TGCGCCAGCACCGGACGACAGAGCACTTACGAGCAGTACTTC.

The chain is built from TRBV2 and TRBJ1-6; 7 bases agree with TRBD1. The CDR3 consists of 13 residues. Germline CDR1 reads SNHLY; CDR2 reads FYNNEI. V lost 7 bases, J lost 4 bases, and 1 base stayed unmatched. This CDR3 reads CASTGQYNSPLHF. CDR3 nucleotides: TGTGCCAGCACGGGACAGTATAATTCACCCCTCCACTTT. Full variable domain (remainder filled in from reference TRBV2 and TRBJ1-6): EPEVTQTPSHQVTQMGQEVILRCVPISNHLYFYWYRQILGQKVEFLVSFYNNEISEKSEIFDDQFSVERPDGSNFTLKIRSTKLEDSAMYFCASTGQYNSPLHFGNGTRLTVT.

The chain recombines TRBV29-1 with TRBJ1-4; a weak D match, TRBD1 (5 bases). Germline V gives CDR1 SQVTM, CDR2 ANQGSEA. The CDR3 is made up of 14 amino acids. Trimming stripped 4 bases from V and 0 bases from J, with 9 bases between. The CDR3 region is CSVGTGATNEKLFF. CDR3 in DNA: TGCAGCGTTGGAACAGGTGCAACTAATGAAAAACTGTTTTTT.

The chain carries TRBV28 and TRBJ1-1; D is ambiguous. The CDR3 consists of 13 residues. The germline CDR1 and CDR2 sequences are MDHEN and SYDVKM. The CDR3 DNA reads TGTGCAGCAGCAAGAGGCAGGAACACTGAAGCTTTCTTT. Protein product: CAAARGRNTEAFF.

J is TRBJ2-1 and V is TRBV3-1 (or the pseudogene TRBV3-2); D is ambiguous. V dropped 4 bases and J dropped 4 bases, with 14 bases sitting between them. This CDR3 is built from 15 residues. CDR1 LGHDT and CDR2 YNNKEL come from the germline V gene (reference sequence). For the CDR3, the DNA is TGTGCCAGCAGCCTCGATTCGGTCGCTTACAATGAGCAGTTCTTC. Protein product: CASSLDSVAYNEQFF.